This entry concerns a single T cell receptor (beta chain). Its target is not known. CDR3 size: 14 residues. Per germline, CDR1 SGHRS and CDR2 YFSETQ. V was clipped by 3 bases and J by 3 bases; unmatched bases: 5. The data originate from a study of tissue T cells after allogeneic stem cell transplantation. The study, taken as a whole, reports: Alloreactivity or antigen specificity of tissue TCRs was not determined; some clones might be host cells.

The method was immunoSEQ multiplex PCR; TCRdb's version includes in-frame clones alone and lacks a portion of them. Seen here are roughly 9,900 clones, roughly 60% observed once, and the top ten hold roughly 9.6%. The source is a woman aged 18 to 55 with breast cancer. Specimen: tissue from the jejunum, collected at autopsy. This chain uses TRBV5-1 with TRBJ2-5; 7 positions agree with TRBD1. The CDR3 region is CASSSATGEETQYF. DNA of the CDR3: TGCGCCAGCAGCTCGGCAACAGGGGAAGAGACCCAGTACTTC.